The 19 T cell receptor beta chains below all came from one sample that was sequenced in a study of T cells in Graves' hyperthyroidism and ophthalmopathy. Amplified TCR beta CDR3 regions came from RNA transcripts. The HTBI primer set drove a first-round RT-PCR of the TCR CDR3. Using its own MiXCR run on the multiplex PCR reads, TCRdb lists one record per CDR3 protein. The sample includes about 480,000 distinct CDR3 sequences, under 25% of them seen just once. What was sequenced was blood. These receptors all stem from an older woman with Graves' ophthalmopathy.

There are many counts of this clonotype. The chain uses TRBV28 and TRBJ1-1, with TRBD1 identical over 11 bases. After removal of 3 bases from V and 9 bases from J, the junction contained 12 bases not matched to a gene. Germline assignment: CDR1 MDHEN and CDR2 SYDVKM. The CDR3 contains 16 residues. The CDR3 DNA is TGTGCCAGCAGTTTGGGACCAGGACAGGGGGCGCGGAAAGCTTTCTTT. This codes for CASSLGPGQGARKAFF.

This clonotype was recorded a few times. The J gene is TRBJ2-1, the V gene TRBV12-3 or TRBV12-4, with 7 bases matching TRBD2. The CDR3 covers 16 residues. The V segment lost 5 bases and the J segment 0 bases; nucleotides outside the gene matches: 7. Written as DNA, the CDR3 is TGTGCCAGCAGTCCCCTGCGCGGGAGCTCCTACAATGAGCAGTTCTTC. Translated, it gives CASSPLRGSSYNEQFF.

This clonotype has at least ten counts. This chain links TRBV28 with TRBJ1-4; TRBD1 aligns across 10 bases. The CDR3 has 15 residues. The germline V gene has CDR1 MDHEN and CDR2 SYDVKM. V was pared by 6 bases and J by 0 bases, with 1 base of the junction left unmatched. In DNA, the CDR3 is TGTGCCAGCAGGGGGACAGGGGCAACTAATGAAAAACTGTTTTTT. Translation gives CASRGTGATNEKLFF.

This clonotype was picked up a small number of times. This chain connects TRBV6-1 to TRBJ2-5; 7 bases line up with TRBD2. This CDR3 is built from 15 residues. V was pared by 6 bases and J by 3 bases, with 10 bases of the junction left unmatched. Germline V gene lookup returns CDR1 MNHNS and CDR2 SASEGT. As DNA, the CDR3 is TGTGCCAGCAGGGGTCTAGCGGAGAGGAAAGAGACCCAGTACTTC. Its translation is CASRGLAERKETQYF.

In this sample, this clonotype turned up many times. CDR3 coding DNA: TGTGCCAGCAGGTTGGGGGTGGGAGGCACAGATACGCAGTATTTT. Protein sequence: CASRLGVGGTDTQYF. This chain joins TRBV28 and TRBJ2-3; TRBD1 or TRBD2 may be the D gene (5 bases each). Trimming left V 6 bases short and J 1 base short, with 14 bases between. The CDR3 is made up of 15 amino acids. The V gene's germline CDR1 is MDHEN and CDR2 SYDVKM.

This clonotype was counted ten times or more. The chain employs TRBV3-1 and TRBJ2-3, with TRBD2 matching 11 bases. The V segment lost 4 bases and the J segment 4 bases; nucleotides outside the gene matches: 4. The CDR3 sequence is 15 residues long. Germline-derived CDR1 and CDR2 are LGHDT and YNNKEL (reference sequence). The CDR3 spells CASSRASGRSDTQYF. In DNA form, the CDR3 reads TGTGCCAGCAGCCGAGCTAGCGGGAGGTCAGATACGCAGTATTTT.

In its sample, this clonotype was seen a few times. The V and J genes are TRBV28 and TRBJ2-1; no firm D call. CDR1 and CDR2 (germline): MDHEN, SYDVKM. The CDR3 sequence is 11 residues long. Trimming removed 7 bases at V and 6 bases at J, with 7 bases between. This chain's CDR3 is CASTVSNEQFF. The CDR3 nucleotides read TGTGCCAGCACCGTGTCCAATGAGCAGTTCTTC.

This sequence joins TRBV15 and TRBJ2-6, with D hard to call. The V gene lost 9 bases and the J gene lost 0 bases, with 9 bases spanning the gap. This CDR3 has 14 amino acids. CDR1 and CDR2 (germline): LNHNV, YYDKDF (reference sequence). Here the CDR3 DNA reads TGTGCCACTTCCATACTCTCTGGGGCCAACGTCCTGACTTTC. It is translated as CATSILSGANVLTF.

The chain employs TRBV19 and TRBJ1-2; perhaps TRBD1 as D (5 bases). The length of the CDR3 is 14 residues. Germline V gene sequence: CDR1 LNHDA, CDR2 SQIVND (reference sequence). V gave up 5 bases and J gave up 7 bases, with 17 bases separating them. The CDR3 sequence: CASSARDLRIGYTF. Written as DNA, the CDR3 is TGTGCCAGTAGTGCCCGGGACTTACGAATTGGCTACACCTTC.

Note on this clonotype: A read error may account for a junction end that differs from germline. The chain employs TRBV7-7 and TRBJ2-1; TRBD2 matches at 14 bases. This CDR3 spans 18 amino acids. Germline assignment: CDR1 SSHAT and CDR2 FNYEAQ (reference sequence). CDR3 nucleotides: TGTGCTAGCAGCAACTATCACCGGGGACTAGCGGGAGATAATGAGCAGTTCTTC. Translating it yields CASSNYHRGLAGDNEQFF.

This clonotype turned up a few times. The chain links TRBV6-2 or TRBV6-3 to TRBJ2-7, with 12 bases lining up with TRBD1. With V trimmed by 5 bases and J by 5 bases, 7 bases remained unmatched. The V gene's germline CDR1 is MNHEY and CDR2 SVGEGT. The CDR3 is 15 amino acids. The CDR3 DNA sequence: TGTGCCAGCAGTCCCGGGACAGGGGGCTTGGACGAGCAGTACTTC. Translation: CASSPGTGGLDEQYF.

This clonotype was observed at least ten times. V and J are TRBV2 and TRBJ1-5; D might be TRBD1 (5 bases). The CDR3 has 14 residues. V was cut by 2 bases and J by 7 bases, with 12 bases left in between. CDR1 is SNHLY and CDR2 is FYNNEI in the germline V gene. The CDR3 sequence: CASSEQGLGQPQHF. CDR3 DNA sequence: TGTGCCAGCAGTGAACAGGGTCTTGGGCAGCCCCAGCATTTT.

As regards this clonotype: A much larger clone is a single base away; this may be a read error. The rearrangement uses TRBV2 and TRBJ2-2; possible D gene TRBD2, 6 bases. The CDR3 has 16 residues. In germline, CDR1 is SNHLY, CDR2 FYNNEI. Between the trimmed V and J ends, which lost 1 base and 4 bases, there was a span of 13 bases. The CDR3 reads CASSEEGLLSTGELFF. The DNA for the CDR3 is TGTGCCAGCAGTGAAGAGGGACTCCTGAGCACCGGGGAGCTGTTTTTT.

V and J are TRBV7-8 and TRBJ1-5; D is perhaps TRBD1 (5 bases). Per germline, CDR1 SGHVS and CDR2 FQNEAQ. This CDR3 contains 12 residues. Between the trimmed V and J ends, which lost 10 bases and 4 bases, there was a span of 11 bases. The CDR3 nucleotides read TGTGCCACCCAGACAGCGAATCAGCCCCAGCATTTT. This gives the protein CATQTANQPQHF. The whole variable domain, remainder taken from reference TRBV7-8 and TRBJ1-5, is GAGVSQSPRYKVAKRGQDVALRCDPISGHVSLFWYQQALGQGPEFLTYFQNEAQLDKSGLPSDRFFAERPEGSVSTLKIQRTQQEDSAVYLCATQTANQPQHFGDGTRLSIL.

This clonotype was counted a few times. The CDR3 is CASSTRGGDRASGSARNEQFF. CDR3 bases: TGTGCCAGCAGCACGCGGGGGGGGGACAGGGCTAGCGGGAGCGCGAGGAATGAGCAGTTCTTC. The chain recombines TRBV7-3 with TRBJ2-1; a possible D gene is TRBD2 (10 bases). Trimming pared 5 bases from V and 7 bases from J, leaving 36 bases between. The CDR3 length is 21 residues. CDR1 is SGHTA and CDR2 is FQGTGA in the germline V gene.

There are a few counts of this clonotype. J is TRBJ1-2 and V is TRBV30; TRBD1 might be the D (5 bases). Per germline, CDR1 GTSNPN and CDR2 SVGIG (reference sequence). This CDR3 has 15 amino acids. V was clipped by 4 bases and J by 1 base, with 16 bases between them. This chain's CDR3 is CAWNDPGLINYGYTF. CDR3 in DNA: TGTGCCTGGAACGACCCGGGACTCATTAACTATGGCTACACCTTC.

This clonotype was seen at least ten times. The chain recombines TRBV7-8 with TRBJ2-7, with 7 bases that match TRBD1. The germline V gene encodes CDR1 SGHVS and CDR2 FQNEAQ. The trim removed 6 bases at V and 3 bases at J, leaving 11 bases unmatched. The CDR3 covers 15 residues. For the CDR3, the DNA is TGTGCCAGCAGTCAAACAGGGGTCTCTATCTACGAGCAGTACTTC. Its protein product is CASSQTGVSIYEQYF.

The chain recombines TRBV7-2 with TRBJ2-1; 9 bases are shared with TRBD2. The length of the CDR3 is 17 residues. The V and J ends lost 4 bases and 6 bases, in that order; junction bases with no gene match: 13. The germline V gene has CDR1 SGHTA and CDR2 FQGNSA. The chain's CDR3 is CASSSLAGEGLGNEQFF. The CDR3 DNA reads as TGTGCCAGCAGCTCATTAGCGGGAGAAGGTCTTGGCAATGAGCAGTTCTTC.

This clonotype was seen only a few times. This chain joins TRBV4-3 and TRBJ2-1, with 9 bases that match TRBD2. The CDR3 runs to 18 residues. Trimming cost V 0 bases and J 4 bases; bases outside gene matches: 10. CDR1 LGHNA and CDR2 YSLEER come from the germline V gene. CDR3 in amino acids: CASSQDRFGGRAYNEQFF. The CDR3 nucleotides are TGCGCCAGCAGCCAAGATAGGTTCGGCGGGAGGGCGTACAATGAGCAGTTCTTC.